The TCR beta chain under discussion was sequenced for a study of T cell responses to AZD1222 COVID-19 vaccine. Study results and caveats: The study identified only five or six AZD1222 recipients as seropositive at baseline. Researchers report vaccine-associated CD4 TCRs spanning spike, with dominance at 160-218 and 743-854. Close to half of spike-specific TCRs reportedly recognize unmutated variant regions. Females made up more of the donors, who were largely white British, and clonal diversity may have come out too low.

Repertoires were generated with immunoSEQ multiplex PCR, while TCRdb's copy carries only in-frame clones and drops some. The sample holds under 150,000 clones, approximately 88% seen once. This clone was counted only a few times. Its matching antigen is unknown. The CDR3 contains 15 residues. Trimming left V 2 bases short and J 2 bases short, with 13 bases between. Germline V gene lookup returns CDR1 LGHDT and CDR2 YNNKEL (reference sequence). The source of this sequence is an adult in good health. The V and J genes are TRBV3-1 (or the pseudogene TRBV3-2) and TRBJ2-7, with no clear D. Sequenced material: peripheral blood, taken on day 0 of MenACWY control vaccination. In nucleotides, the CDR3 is TGTGCCAGCAGCCAAATTTGGACGGTTACCTACGAGCAGTACTTC. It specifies CASSQIWTVTYEQYF.